Listed below are T cell receptor beta chains from one sample, sequenced in a study of metastatic and nonmetastatic thyroid tumors. TCRdb re-called the PCR reads with MiXCR. The table records 20,000 to 25,000 clones, roughly 18% of them present only once. Sequencing was performed on blood. The source is a male donor with papillary thyroid cancer or a benign thyroid nodule (not recorded which). Some clones in this sample may be carry-over from other donors' samples. Each CDR3 is given with its conserved first and last residue. Each record gives: CDR3 DNA, CDR3 protein, clone size, V gene, J gene, D gene. The D gene is left open where the match is weak. Rows give clone size only sometimes, using once, few, many, or a class for an expanded clone.

CDR3 DNA: TGTGCCAGCAGTTGGCCCAAGCAGTTCTTC
CDR3 protein: CASSWPKQFF
clone size: few
V gene: TRBV6-2/TRBV6-3
J gene: TRBJ2-1
D gene: -

CDR3 DNA: TGTGCCAGCAGCTCCCCGGGACGTCAAGAGACCCAGTACTTC
CDR3 protein: CASSSPGRQETQYF
clone size: many
V gene: TRBV5-6
J gene: TRBJ2-5
D gene: -

CDR3 DNA: TGCAGTGCTAGAGTAGGTTCCTACAATGAGCAGTTCTTC
CDR3 protein: CSARVGSYNEQFF
clone size: many
V gene: TRBV20-1
J gene: TRBJ2-1
D gene: -

CDR3 DNA: TGTGCCAGCAGCGAAGTTGTGGCAGATACGCAGTATTTT
CDR3 protein: CASSEVVADTQYF
clone size: medium-sized
V gene: TRBV6-1
J gene: TRBJ2-3
D gene: -

CDR3 DNA: TGCGCCAGCAGTGACTCAATGGACAGGGGATATGAAGCTTTCTTT
CDR3 protein: CASSDSMDRGYEAFF
clone size: -
V gene: TRBV10-1
J gene: TRBJ1-1
D gene: TRBD1

CDR3 DNA: TGTGCCAGCAAGGAGGCAGGGCGCTCCTACAATGAGCAGTTCTTC
CDR3 protein: CASKEAGRSYNEQFF
clone size: medium-sized
V gene: TRBV6-1
J gene: TRBJ2-1
D gene: -

CDR3 DNA: TGCAGTGCCCCCGGAGAAGCACGGAGACCGAGGTATGGCTACACCTTC
CDR3 protein: CSAPGEARRPRYGYTF
clone size: few
V gene: TRBV20-1
J gene: TRBJ1-2
D gene: -

CDR3 DNA: TGCAGTGCTAGAGATCGGGGTGATTATAATTCACCCCTCCACTTT
CDR3 protein: CSARDRGDYNSPLHF
clone size: many
V gene: TRBV20-1
J gene: TRBJ1-6
D gene: -

CDR3 DNA: TGTGCCAGCAGTTTAGGGCCCCCCTCCTACAATGAGCAGTTCTTC
CDR3 protein: CASSLGPPSYNEQFF
clone size: large
V gene: TRBV12-3/TRBV12-4
J gene: TRBJ2-1
D gene: -

CDR3 DNA: TGTGCCAGCAGTCTGAACAGGTGGTACGATCATCCCCAGCATTTT
CDR3 protein: CASSLNRWYDHPQHF
clone size: -
V gene: TRBV27
J gene: TRBJ1-5
D gene: -

CDR3 DNA: TGTGCCAGCAGCCGGACTAGTGCTTATGAGCAGTTCTTC
CDR3 protein: CASSRTSAYEQFF
clone size: many
V gene: TRBV3-1
J gene: TRBJ2-1
D gene: TRBD2

CDR3 DNA: TGTGCCAGTACTGGCATTGGGGATACGCATTATTTT
CDR3 protein: CASTGIGDTHYF
clone size: -
V gene: TRBV19
J gene: TRBJ2-3
D gene: -

CDR3 DNA: TGTGCCAGCAGCGTGGGACTAGTGGGCGAGCAGTTCTTC
CDR3 protein: CASSVGLVGEQFF
clone size: -
V gene: TRBV7-3
J gene: TRBJ2-1
D gene: TRBD2

CDR3 DNA: TGTGCCAGCGCAGTCTCCGAAACAAGAGGACTAGCGGGGGGCCCCGGGGAGACCCAGTACTTC
CDR3 protein: CASAVSETRGLAGGPGETQYF
clone size: -
V gene: TRBV2
J gene: TRBJ2-5
D gene: TRBD2

CDR3 DNA: TGTGCCAGCAGTTATGGGGCGACAGGGAACAATGAGCAGTTCTTC
CDR3 protein: CASSYGATGNNEQFF
clone size: few
V gene: TRBV6-5
J gene: TRBJ2-1
D gene: TRBD1

CDR3 DNA: TGTGCCAGCAGCTTCGGGTTCGGCGCCTCTGGAAACACCATATATTTT
CDR3 protein: CASSFGFGASGNTIYF
clone size: -
V gene: TRBV7-8
J gene: TRBJ1-3
D gene: -

CDR3 DNA: TGTGCCAGCAGCTTGTGGGACAGGTCCTACAATGAGCAGTTCTTC
CDR3 protein: CASSLWDRSYNEQFF
clone size: many
V gene: TRBV5-6
J gene: TRBJ2-1
D gene: TRBD1

CDR3 DNA: TGTGCCACCAGCAGAGATCGGCAGACTAACTATGGCTACACCTTC
CDR3 protein: CATSRDRQTNYGYTF
clone size: many
V gene: TRBV15
J gene: TRBJ1-2
D gene: -

CDR3 DNA: TGTGCCAGCAGCACAGGGACCTACGAGCAGTACTTC
CDR3 protein: CASSTGTYEQYF
clone size: few
V gene: TRBV6-1
J gene: TRBJ2-7
D gene: -

CDR3 DNA: TGTGCCATCCAGACAGGGGGTAATGAAAAACTGTTTTTT
CDR3 protein: CAIQTGGNEKLFF
clone size: many
V gene: TRBV6-1
J gene: TRBJ1-4
D gene: TRBD1

CDR3 DNA: TGTGCCAGCAGCTTCTTGGGGGATGGCTACACCTTC
CDR3 protein: CASSFLGDGYTF
clone size: many
V gene: TRBV11-2
J gene: TRBJ1-2
D gene: -

CDR3 DNA: TGTGCCAGCAGCGGAGGGGGGAGTGAAAAACTGTTTTTT
CDR3 protein: CASSGGGSEKLFF
clone size: many
V gene: TRBV9
J gene: TRBJ1-4
D gene: -

CDR3 DNA: TGTGCCAGCAGCGTAGGAGGCGGCGCCTCCTGCAATGAGCAGTTCTTC
CDR3 protein: CASSVGGGASCNEQFF
clone size: many
V gene: TRBV9
J gene: TRBJ2-1
D gene: -

CDR3 DNA: TGTGCCAGCAGGCCTAAGCCCGGGACAATCCACACCGGGGAGCTGTTTTTT
CDR3 protein: CASRPKPGTIHTGELFF
clone size: medium-sized
V gene: TRBV6-1
J gene: TRBJ2-2
D gene: -

CDR3 DNA: TGTGCCAGCAGCCCGGCCGGGACGGTAACCTACAATGAGCAGTTCTTC
CDR3 protein: CASSPAGTVTYNEQFF
clone size: -
V gene: TRBV9
J gene: TRBJ2-1
D gene: -

CDR3 DNA: TGCAGCGCCGACCGGGACGGAGAGACCCAGTACTTC
CDR3 protein: CSADRDGETQYF
clone size: many
V gene: TRBV29-1
J gene: TRBJ2-5
D gene: -

CDR3 DNA: TGTGCCAGCAGTGGAAGAGGAGGGGGCTACAGGAACACTGAAGCTTTCTTT
CDR3 protein: CASSGRGGGYRNTEAFF
clone size: many
V gene: TRBV2
J gene: TRBJ1-1
D gene: TRBD1

CDR3 DNA: TGTGCCAGCAGTTTAGGTCAGCACCCCGGGGAGCTGTTTTTT
CDR3 protein: CASSLGQHPGELFF
clone size: many
V gene: TRBV27
J gene: TRBJ2-2
D gene: -